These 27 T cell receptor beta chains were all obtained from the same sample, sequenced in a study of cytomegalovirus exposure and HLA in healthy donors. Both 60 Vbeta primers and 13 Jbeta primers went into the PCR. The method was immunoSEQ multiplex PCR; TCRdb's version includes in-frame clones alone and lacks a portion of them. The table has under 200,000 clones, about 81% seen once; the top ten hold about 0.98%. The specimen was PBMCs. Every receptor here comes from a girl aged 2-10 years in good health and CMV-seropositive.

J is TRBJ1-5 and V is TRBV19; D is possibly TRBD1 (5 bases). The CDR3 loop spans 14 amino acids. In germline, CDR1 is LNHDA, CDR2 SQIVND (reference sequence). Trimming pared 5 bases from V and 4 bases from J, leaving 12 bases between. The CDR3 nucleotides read TGTGCCAGTAGTGGACAAGCAGGGAATCAGCCCCAGCATTTT. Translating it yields CASSGQAGNQPQHF. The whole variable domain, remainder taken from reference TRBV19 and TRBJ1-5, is DGGITQSPKYLFRKEGQNVTLSCEQNLNHDAMYWYRQDPGQGLRLIYYSQIVNDFQKGDIAEGYSVSREKKESFPLTVTSAQKNPTAFYLCASSGQAGNQPQHFGDGTRLSIL.

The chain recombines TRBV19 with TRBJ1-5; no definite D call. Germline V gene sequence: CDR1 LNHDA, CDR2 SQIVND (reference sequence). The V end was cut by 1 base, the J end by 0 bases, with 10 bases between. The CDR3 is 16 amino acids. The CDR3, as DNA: TGTGCCAGTAGTATAGCTCCGCGCTATAGCAATCAGCCCCAGCATTTT. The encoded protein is CASSIAPRYSNQPQHF. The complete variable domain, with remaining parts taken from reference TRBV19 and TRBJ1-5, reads DGGITQSPKYLFRKEGQNVTLSCEQNLNHDAMYWYRQDPGQGLRLIYYSQIVNDFQKGDIAEGYSVSREKKESFPLTVTSAQKNPTAFYLCASSIAPRYSNQPQHFGDGTRLSIL.

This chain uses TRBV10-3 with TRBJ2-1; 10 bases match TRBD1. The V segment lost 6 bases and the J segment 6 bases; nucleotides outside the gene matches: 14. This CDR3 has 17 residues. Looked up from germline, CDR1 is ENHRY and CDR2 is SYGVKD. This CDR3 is CAIREAGPGQGPNEQFF. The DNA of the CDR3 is TGTGCCATCAGAGAAGCGGGTCCGGGACAGGGGCCCAATGAGCAGTTCTTC.

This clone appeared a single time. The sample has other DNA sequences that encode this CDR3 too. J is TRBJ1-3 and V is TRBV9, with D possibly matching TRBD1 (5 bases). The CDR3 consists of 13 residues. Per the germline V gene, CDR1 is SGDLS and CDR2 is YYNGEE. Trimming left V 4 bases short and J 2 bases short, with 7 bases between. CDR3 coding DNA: TGTGCCAGCAGCCAGGGAACTGGAAACACCATATATTTT. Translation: CASSQGTGNTIYF.

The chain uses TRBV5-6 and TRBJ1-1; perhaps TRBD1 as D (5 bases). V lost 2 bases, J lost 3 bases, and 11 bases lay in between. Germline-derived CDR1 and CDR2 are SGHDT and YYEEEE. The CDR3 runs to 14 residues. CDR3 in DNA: TGTGCCAGCAGCTTAACAGGTTCGGACACTGAAGCTTTCTTT. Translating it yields CASSLTGSDTEAFF.

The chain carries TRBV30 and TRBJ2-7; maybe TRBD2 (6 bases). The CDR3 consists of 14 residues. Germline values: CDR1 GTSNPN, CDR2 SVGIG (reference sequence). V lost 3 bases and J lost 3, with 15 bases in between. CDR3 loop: CAWRPETSGYEQYF. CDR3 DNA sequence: TGTGCCTGGAGGCCCGAGACTAGTGGCTACGAGCAGTACTTC.

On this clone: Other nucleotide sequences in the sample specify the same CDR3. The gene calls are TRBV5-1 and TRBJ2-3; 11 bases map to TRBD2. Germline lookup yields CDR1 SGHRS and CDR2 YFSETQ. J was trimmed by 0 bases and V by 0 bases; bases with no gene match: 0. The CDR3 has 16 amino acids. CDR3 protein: CASSLGTSGSTDTQYF. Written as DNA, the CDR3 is TGCGCCAGCAGCTTGGGGACTAGCGGGAGCACAGATACGCAGTATTTT. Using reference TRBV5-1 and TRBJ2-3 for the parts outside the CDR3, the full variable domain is KAGVTQTPRYLIKTRGQQVTLSCSPISGHRSVSWYQQTPGQGLQFLFEYFSETQRNKGNFPGRFSGRQFSNSRSEMNVSTLELGDSALYLCASSLGTSGSTDTQYFGPGTRLTVL.

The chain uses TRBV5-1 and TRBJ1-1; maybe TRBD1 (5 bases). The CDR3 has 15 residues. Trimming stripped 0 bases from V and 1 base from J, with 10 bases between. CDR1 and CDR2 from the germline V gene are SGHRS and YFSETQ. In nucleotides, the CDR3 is TGCGCCAGCAGCTTGGGGGGCACGAGGAACACTGAAGCTTTCTTT. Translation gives CASSLGGTRNTEAFF.

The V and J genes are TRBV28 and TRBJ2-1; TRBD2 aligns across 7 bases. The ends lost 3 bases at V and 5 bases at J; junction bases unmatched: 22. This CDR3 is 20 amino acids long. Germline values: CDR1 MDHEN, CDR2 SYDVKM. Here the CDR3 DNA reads TGTGCCAGCAGTTTTTTGGTCGGGGGGAGCGAGATGACTATAAACAATGAGCAGTTCTTC. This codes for CASSFLVGGSEMTINNEQFF.

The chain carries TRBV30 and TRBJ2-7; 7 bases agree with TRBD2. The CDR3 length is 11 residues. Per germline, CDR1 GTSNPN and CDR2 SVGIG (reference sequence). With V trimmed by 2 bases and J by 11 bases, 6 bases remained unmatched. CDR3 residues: CAWSREAREYF. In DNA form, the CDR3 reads TGTGCCTGGAGTCGGGAGGCTAGGGAGTACTTC. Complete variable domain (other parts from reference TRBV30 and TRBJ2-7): SQTIHQWPATLVQPVGSPLSLECTVEGTSNPNLYWYRQAAGRGLQLLFYSVGIGQISSEVPQNLSASRPQDRQFILSSKKLLLSDSGFYLCAWSREAREYFGPGTRLTVT.

The CDR3 DNA reads as TGCGCCAGCAGCGGACTCTACGAGCAGTACTTC. It translates to CASSGLYEQYF. The gene calls are TRBV5-1 and TRBJ2-7, with D possibly TRBD2 on 5 matching bases. Germline values: CDR1 SGHRS, CDR2 YFSETQ. The length of the CDR3 is 11 residues. With 4 bases removed from V and 3 bases from J, the gap between germline ends came to 5 bases.

In DNA, the CDR3 is TGCGCCAGCAGCTTGGCTTCCAGTCATAAAGAGACCCAGTACTTC. This gives the protein CASSLASSHKETQYF. The chain combines TRBV5-1 with TRBJ2-5, with unresolved D. V was cut by 0 bases and J by 3 bases, with 12 bases left in between. The CDR3 totals 15 residues. Germline values: CDR1 SGHRS, CDR2 YFSETQ.

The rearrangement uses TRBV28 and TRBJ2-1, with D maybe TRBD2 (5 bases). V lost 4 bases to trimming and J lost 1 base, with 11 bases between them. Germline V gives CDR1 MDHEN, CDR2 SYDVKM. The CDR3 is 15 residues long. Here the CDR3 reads CASSSQRRSYNEQFF. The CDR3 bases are TGTGCCAGCAGTTCTCAAAGGAGGTCCTACAATGAGCAGTTCTTC.

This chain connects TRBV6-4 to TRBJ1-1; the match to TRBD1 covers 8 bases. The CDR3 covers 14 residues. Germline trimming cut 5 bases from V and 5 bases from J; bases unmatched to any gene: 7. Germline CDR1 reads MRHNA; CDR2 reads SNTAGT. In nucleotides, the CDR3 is TGTGCCAGCAGTAAGACAGGGGAGGGGACTGAAGCTTTCTTT. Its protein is CASSKTGEGTEAFF.

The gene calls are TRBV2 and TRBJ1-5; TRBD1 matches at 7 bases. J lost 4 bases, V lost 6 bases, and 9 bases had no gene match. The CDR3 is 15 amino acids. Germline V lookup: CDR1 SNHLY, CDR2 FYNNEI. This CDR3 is CASRADRTPNQPQHF. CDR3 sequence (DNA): TGTGCCAGCAGGGCGGACAGGACCCCTAATCAGCCCCAGCATTTT.

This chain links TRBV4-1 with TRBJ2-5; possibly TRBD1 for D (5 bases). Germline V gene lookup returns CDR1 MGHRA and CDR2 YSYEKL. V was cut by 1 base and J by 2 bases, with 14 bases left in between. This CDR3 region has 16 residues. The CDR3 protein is CASSQVGQGKQETQYF. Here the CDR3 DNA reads TGCGCCAGCAGCCAAGTAGGCCAGGGAAAACAAGAGACCCAGTACTTC.

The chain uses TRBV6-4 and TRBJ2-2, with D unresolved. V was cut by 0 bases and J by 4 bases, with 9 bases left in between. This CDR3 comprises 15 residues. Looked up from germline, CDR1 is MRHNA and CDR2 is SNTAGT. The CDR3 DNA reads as TGTGCCAGCAGTGACTCAGCGCTACCCACCGGGGAGCTGTTTTTT. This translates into CASSDSALPTGELFF.

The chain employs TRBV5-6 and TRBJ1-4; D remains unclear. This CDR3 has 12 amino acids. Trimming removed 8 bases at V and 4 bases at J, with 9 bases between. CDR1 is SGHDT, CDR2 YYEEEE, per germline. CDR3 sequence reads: CARADHNEKLFF. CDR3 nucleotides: TGTGCCAGGGCGGATCATAATGAAAAACTGTTTTTT.

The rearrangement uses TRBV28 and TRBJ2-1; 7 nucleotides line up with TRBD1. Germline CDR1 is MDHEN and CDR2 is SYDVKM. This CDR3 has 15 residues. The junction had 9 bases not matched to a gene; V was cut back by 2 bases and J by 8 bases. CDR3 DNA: TGTGCCAGCAGTTTAAACTTCGAAGGGGGCGATGAGCAGTTCTTC. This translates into CASSLNFEGGDEQFF.

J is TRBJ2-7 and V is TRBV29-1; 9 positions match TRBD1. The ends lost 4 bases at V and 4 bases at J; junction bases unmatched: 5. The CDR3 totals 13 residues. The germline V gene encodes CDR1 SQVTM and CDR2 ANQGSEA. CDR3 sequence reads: CSVGTGEIYEQYF. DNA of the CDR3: TGCAGCGTTGGGACAGGGGAGATATACGAGCAGTACTTC.

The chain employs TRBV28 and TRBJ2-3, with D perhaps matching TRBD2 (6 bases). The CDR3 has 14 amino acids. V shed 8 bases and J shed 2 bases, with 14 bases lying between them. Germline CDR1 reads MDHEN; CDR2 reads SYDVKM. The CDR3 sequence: CASRTGGSTDTQYF. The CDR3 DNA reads TGTGCCAGCCGAACCGGGGGTTCCACAGATACGCAGTATTTT.

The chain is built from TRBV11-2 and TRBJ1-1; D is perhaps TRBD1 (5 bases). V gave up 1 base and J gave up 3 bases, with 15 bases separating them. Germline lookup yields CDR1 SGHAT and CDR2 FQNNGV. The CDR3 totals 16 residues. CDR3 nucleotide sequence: TGTGCCAGCAGCTTAGGTCCTGGGGTAGGGGACACTGAAGCTTTCTTT. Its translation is CASSLGPGVGDTEAFF.

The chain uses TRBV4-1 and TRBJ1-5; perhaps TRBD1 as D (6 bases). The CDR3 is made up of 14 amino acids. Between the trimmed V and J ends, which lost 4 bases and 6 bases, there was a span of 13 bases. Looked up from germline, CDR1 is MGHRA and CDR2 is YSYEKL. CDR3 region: CASSPSGVFQPQHF. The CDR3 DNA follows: TGCGCCAGCAGCCCGTCAGGGGTCTTTCAGCCCCAGCATTTT.

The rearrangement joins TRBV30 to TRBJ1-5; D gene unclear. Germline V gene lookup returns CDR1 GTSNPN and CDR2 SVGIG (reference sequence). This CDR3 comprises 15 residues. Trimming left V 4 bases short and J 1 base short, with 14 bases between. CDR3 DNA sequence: TGTGCCTGGAAGGAGGGAAGAGGGAGCAATCAGCCCCAGCATTTT. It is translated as CAWKEGRGSNQPQHF. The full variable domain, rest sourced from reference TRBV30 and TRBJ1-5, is SQTIHQWPATLVQPVGSPLSLECTVEGTSNPNLYWYRQAAGRGLQLLFYSVGIGQISSEVPQNLSASRPQDRQFILSSKKLLLSDSGFYLCAWKEGRGSNQPQHFGDGTRLSIL.

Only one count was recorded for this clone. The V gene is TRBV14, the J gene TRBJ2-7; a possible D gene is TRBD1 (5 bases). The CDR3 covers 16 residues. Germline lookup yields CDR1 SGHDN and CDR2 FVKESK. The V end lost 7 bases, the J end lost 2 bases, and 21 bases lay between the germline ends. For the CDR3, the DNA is TGTGCCAGCATCAGCGTTCATCGACAGTCCGCCTACGAGCAGTACTTC. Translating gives CASISVHRQSAYEQYF.

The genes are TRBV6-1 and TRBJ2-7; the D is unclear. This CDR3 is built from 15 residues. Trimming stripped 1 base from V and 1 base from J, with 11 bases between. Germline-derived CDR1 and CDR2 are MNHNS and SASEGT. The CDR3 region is CASSEVKNFSYEQYF. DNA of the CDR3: TGTGCCAGCAGTGAAGTCAAGAACTTTTCCTACGAGCAGTACTTC.

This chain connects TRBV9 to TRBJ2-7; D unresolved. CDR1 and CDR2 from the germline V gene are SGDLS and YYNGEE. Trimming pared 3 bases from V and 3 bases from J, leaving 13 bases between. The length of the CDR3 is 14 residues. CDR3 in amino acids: CASSAGGSGYEQYF. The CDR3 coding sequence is TGTGCCAGCAGCGCCGGTGGATCGGGCTACGAGCAGTACTTC.